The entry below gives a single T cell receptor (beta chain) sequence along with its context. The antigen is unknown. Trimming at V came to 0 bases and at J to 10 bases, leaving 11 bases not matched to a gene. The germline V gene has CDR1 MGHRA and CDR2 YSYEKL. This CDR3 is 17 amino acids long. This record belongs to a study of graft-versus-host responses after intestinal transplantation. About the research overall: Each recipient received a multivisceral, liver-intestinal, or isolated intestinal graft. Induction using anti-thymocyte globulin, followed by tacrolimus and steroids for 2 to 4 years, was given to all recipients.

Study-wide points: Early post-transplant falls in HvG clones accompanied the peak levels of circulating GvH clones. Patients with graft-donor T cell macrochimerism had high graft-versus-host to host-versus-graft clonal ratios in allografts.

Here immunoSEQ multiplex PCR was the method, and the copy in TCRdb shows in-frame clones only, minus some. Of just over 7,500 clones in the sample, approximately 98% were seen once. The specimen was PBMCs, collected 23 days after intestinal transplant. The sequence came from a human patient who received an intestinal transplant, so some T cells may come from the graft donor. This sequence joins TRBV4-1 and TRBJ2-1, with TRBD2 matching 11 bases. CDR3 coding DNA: TGCGCCAGCAGCCAAGATTGGAGTAGCGGGAGGGCCGGGGAGCAGTTCTTC. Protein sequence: CASSQDWSSGRAGEQFF.